These T cell receptor beta chains were read from a single sample in a study of cytomegalovirus exposure and HLA in healthy donors. Method: immunoSEQ multiplex PCR; TCRdb's copy keeps in-frame clones and lacks some. The sample lists 110,000 to 150,000 clones; 70% to 80% were seen once. Sample: PBMCs. These receptor sequences come from a female donor in good health and CMV-seronegative. Both conserved end residues are part of each CDR3.

V gene | CDR3 protein
TRBV27 | CASSPGTGFDEQFF
TRBV12-5 | CASGPRTSTGELFF
TRBV5-6 | CASSLAAGLAHYEQYF
TRBV28 | CASKTQGSLYEQYF
TRBV6-1 | CASSASLGTGRRRSSYEQYF
TRBV9 | CASSVDNYEQYF
TRBV10-3 | CAISESQTGREQYF
TRBV27 | CASSLGQGRTEAFF
TRBV6-5 | CASTPYLRLNSPLHF
TRBV5-4 | CASSLGPFGTSGSTDTQYF
TRBV9 | CASSGGGNEAFF
TRBV11-2 | CASSFEGLNQPQHF
TRBV6-1 | CASRDSSEGTEAFF
TRBV11-2 | CASTLGDSSYEQYF
TRBV7-6 | CASSSGLAGDQQYF
TRBV27 | CASIGGLAGTSYEQYF
TRBV29-1 | CSVEGQGDGYTF
TRBV6-5 | CAYGGFNTEAFF
TRBV2 | CASDRDRASYGYTF
TRBV11-2 | CASSSREGWYEQFF
TRBV14 | CASSRSGLAGLTYQETQYF
TRBV15 | CATSRDPVGGYEQYF
TRBV5-1 | CASSGTSGDLVQYF
TRBV5-4 | CASSLAREGGSEQYF
TRBV2 | CATSLETGPYGYTF
TRBV9 | CASSDQDRGFSGYTF
TRBV5-1 | CASTQNRGMGTEAFF
TRBV6-1 | CASSVLNVNTGELFF
TRBV4-2 | CASSQDKGDTEAFF
TRBV30 | CAWSLRTGLREQYF
TRBV30 | CAWSGRDRGKLDF
TRBV28 | CASSLGRAVTEAFF
TRBV5-1 | CASSLEGAYGYTF
TRBV6-6 | CASSQGTVSNQPQHF
TRBV7-9 | CASSLGGGGIDTQYF
TRBV28 | CASSALSGTSGRASGELFF
TRBV7-2 | CASSEGPRDWNSPLHF
TRBV5-1 | CASSPGQGAVLGYGYTF
TRBV9 | CASSVVRVGTEAFF
TRBV5-6 | CASSFGGTEAFF
TRBV9 | CASSVRDLSGNTIYF
TRBV29-1 | CSAEFRTGLYNEQFF
TRBV27 | CASSRGQGIEAFF
TRBV4-2 | CASSQDQLSLGEPQHF
TRBV19 | CASSTGGSYEQYF